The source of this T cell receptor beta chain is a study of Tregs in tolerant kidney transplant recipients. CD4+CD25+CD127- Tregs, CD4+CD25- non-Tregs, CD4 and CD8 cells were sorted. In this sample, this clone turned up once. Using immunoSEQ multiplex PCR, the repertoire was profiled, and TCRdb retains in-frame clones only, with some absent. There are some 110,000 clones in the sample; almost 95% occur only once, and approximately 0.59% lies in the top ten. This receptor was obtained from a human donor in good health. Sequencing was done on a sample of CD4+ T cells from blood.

CDR3 DNA: TGCGCCAGCAGCTTGGGGGACAGCCCATCTAATGAAAAACTGTTTTTT. This gives the protein CASSLGDSPSNEKLFF. This sequence joins TRBV5-1 and TRBJ1-4, with 7 bases that match TRBD1. There are 16 residues in the CDR3. V shed 0 bases and J 3 bases; nucleotides not matched to a gene: 5. Germline V gives CDR1 SGHRS, CDR2 YFSETQ.